This T cell receptor (beta chain) was sequenced during a study of T cell repertoires in aging, cancer and after chemotherapy. CDR3 size: 13 residues. V lost 2 bases and J 7 bases, leaving 12 bases between the germline ends. Peripheral blood genomic DNA, not sorted cells or RNA, was the template. A mixed TRB-A/B primer pool amplified rearranged TRB by multiplex touch-down PCR. TCRdb itself ran the multiplex PCR reads through MiXCR, one entry per CDR3 protein. The table records under 5,000 distinct CDR3 sequences, just under 40% of them present only once. Material for sequencing was blood. The V call is TRBV12-3 or TRBV12-4, the J call TRBJ2-7; D might be TRBD1 (5 bases). The clonotype originates from a human donor with a blood cancer. The chain's CDR3 is CASSLIRAGEQYF. The CDR3, as DNA: TGTGCCAGCAGTTTAATCAGGGCAGGGGAGCAGTACTTC.